This is a list of T cell receptor beta chains from one sample in a study of vaccination effects on CD4 cells after COVID-19. These receptors have no known antigen. Data came from immunoSEQ multiplex PCR; TCRdb stores just in-frame clones and leaves some out. This table holds about 73,000 clones, around 69% found once. Specimen: CD4+ T cells from PBMCs cultured without peptide, collected after COVID-19 vaccination. Receptor source: a human donor who received a COVID-19 vaccine. Both conserved end residues are part of each CDR3. The order of the fields is clone size, V gene, D gene, J gene, CDR3 DNA, CDR3 protein. D genes are given only for firm matches. Rows may omit the clone size; those that give it use once, few, many or a size class.

NA	TRBV6-6	NA	TRBJ2-3	TGTGCCAGCAGTTCACAGGGTGATACGCAGTATTTT	CASSSQGDTQYF
NA	TRBV5-1	NA	TRBJ2-1	TGCGCCAGCTCCCCCCAGGTTACAGATGAGCAGTTCTTC	CASSPQVTDEQFF
NA	TRBV5-1	NA	TRBJ2-3	TGCGCCAGCAGCTTGGAAGATACGCAGTATTTT	CASSLEDTQYF
NA	TRBV10-3	TRBD1	TRBJ2-1	TGTGCCATCAGTTCTCAGGGGGCCACCTACAATGAGCAGTTCTTC	CAISSQGATYNEQFF
NA	TRBV9	TRBD1	TRBJ2-5	TGTGCCAGCAGCGTAGGACCGGGACAGGGGGTCGGGGAGACCCAGTACTTC	CASSVGPGQGVGETQYF
NA	TRBV2	TRBD1	TRBJ2-1	TGTGCCAGTAAAACGACAGGGGGGTACAATGAGCAGTTCTTC	CASKTTGGYNEQFF
NA	TRBV24-1	NA	TRBJ2-1	TGTGCCACCAGTGATCCTAGGACTGCGGGAAATGAGCAGTTCTTC	CATSDPRTAGNEQFF
few	TRBV7-3	NA	TRBJ1-1	TGTGCCAGCAGCCCGGCAGGGAACACTGAAGCTTTCTTT	CASSPAGNTEAFF
few	TRBV7-2	TRBD1	TRBJ1-1	TGTGCCAGCAGCTGGAGGGGACAGGGAGAGGCTTTCTTT	CASSWRGQGEAFF
NA	TRBV30	NA	TRBJ1-3	TGTGCCTGGAGCCCCCGGGTGTTCTCTGGAAACACCATATATTTT	CAWSPRVFSGNTIYF
NA	TRBV6-6	NA	TRBJ2-6	TGTGCCAGCAGTCGGGTCGGGGTCGGGGCTGGGGCCAACGTCCTGACTTTC	CASSRVGVGAGANVLTF
NA	TRBV12-3/TRBV12-4	NA	TRBJ1-2	TGTGCCAGCAGTTGGGAGAGCTATGGCTACACCTTC	CASSWESYGYTF
NA	TRBV6-5	NA	TRBJ1-6	TGTGCCAGCACCCAAACGGTAGGGTATAATTCACCCCTCCACTTT	CASTQTVGYNSPLHF
NA	TRBV4-3	NA	TRBJ1-1	TGCGCCAGCAGCCAAGATGTAAACACAAAAGCTTTCTTT	CASSQDVNTKAFF
few	TRBV5-1	NA	TRBJ2-2	TGCGCCAGCAGGCACGGACAGTCCGGGGAGCTGTTTTTT	CASRHGQSGELFF
NA	TRBV5-5	NA	TRBJ1-4	TGTGCCAGCAGCTCCCTATCAACTAATGAAAAACTGTTTTTT	CASSSLSTNEKLFF
NA	TRBV5-1	NA	TRBJ2-1	TGCGCCAGCAGCCCCAGCTTGGGGGCGCCTAAGCAGTTCTTC	CASSPSLGAPKQFF
NA	TRBV9	TRBD1	TRBJ1-2	TGTGCCAGCAGCCCCCACCCACAGGGGGCGCAGGGCTACACCTTC	CASSPHPQGAQGYTF
few	TRBV18	NA	TRBJ2-5	TGTGCCAGCTCACGAGACAGGAATCAAGAGACCCAGTACTTC	CASSRDRNQETQYF
NA	TRBV7-2	NA	TRBJ2-4	TGTGCCAGCAGCCATACCAGAACAGGGAGCATTCAGTACTTC	CASSHTRTGSIQYF
NA	TRBV12-3/TRBV12-4	NA	TRBJ1-4	TGTGCCAGCAGTTTTGTCAGGGAGGGAAAACTGTTTTTT	CASSFVREGKLFF
few	TRBV30	NA	TRBJ1-4	TGTGCCTGGAGCCCTGGGGGTACAGGGCTCCTGTTTTTT	CAWSPGGTGLLFF
NA	TRBV10-2	NA	TRBJ1-5	TGCGCCAGCAGCCCTCAGGGAAGGAGCAATCAGCCCCAGCATTTT	CASSPQGRSNQPQHF
NA	TRBV19	NA	TRBJ2-5	TGTGCCAGTAGTATTCGTGAGGCGGAGACCCAGTACTTC	CASSIREAETQYF
NA	TRBV7-6	NA	TRBJ1-6	TGTGCCAGCAGCGCGCAGGGGTACGGTAATTCACCCCTCCACTTT	CASSAQGYGNSPLHF
NA	TRBV2	NA	TRBJ2-3	TGTGCCAGCGAACGGGGGAGCACAGATACGCAGTATTTT	CASERGSTDTQYF
NA	TRBV19	NA	TRBJ2-4	TGTGCCAGTAGTGCCGGGACCTCAGGGAACATTCAGTACTTC	CASSAGTSGNIQYF
once	TRBV6-5	NA	TRBJ1-6	TGTGCCAGCAGTTACTGGGCGGAGAATTCACCCCTCCACTTT	CASSYWAENSPLHF
NA	TRBV19	NA	TRBJ1-1	TGTGCCAGCAGCCCCTACGGTTCGAACACTGAAGCTTTCTTT	CASSPYGSNTEAFF
NA	TRBV10-2	NA	TRBJ2-1	TGCGCCAGCAGTGAGACGCTGAGCTCCTACAATGAGCAGTTCTTC	CASSETLSSYNEQFF
once	TRBV12-5	TRBD1	TRBJ1-2	TGTGCTAGTGGCCGGCTAGGGACAGTCAACTATGGCTACACCTTC	CASGRLGTVNYGYTF
once	TRBV7-9	NA	TRBJ2-2	TGTGCCAGCAGTTCTTACGGGGAGCTGTTTTTT	CASSSYGELFF
NA	TRBV2	NA	TRBJ1-5	TGTGCCAGCAGTGAAGACAGGGCCCCCAATCAGCCCCAGCATTTT	CASSEDRAPNQPQHF
few	TRBV24-1	NA	TRBJ1-4	TGTGCCTCCACTAGGGAAAAACTGTTTTTT	CASTREKLFF
NA	TRBV19	NA	TRBJ1-2	TGTGCCAGTAGTATACCCCCCGGACGGAGACCTAACTATGGCTACACCTTC	CASSIPPGRRPNYGYTF